This T cell receptor beta chain originates from a study of T cell repertoires in cytomegalovirus infection (dated by TCRdb to about 2019). Study-wide context: The peptide stimulations were aimed at well-studied HLA-B-restricted epitopes as well as recently identified HLA-C-restricted CMV epitopes, whose presentation resists viral immunomodulation. Donor HLA type was relevant to the analysis, because carriage of CMV infection together with the matching HLA type was indicated by public TCR beta signatures. The study at large found these results: The ex vivo response was dominated by HLA-C-restricted CMV-specific TCR beta clonotypes, and the single most frequent clonotype in two of eight donors was supplied by these HLA-C-restricted clonotypes. Carriers of CMV infection plus the relevant HLA type were discriminated by the cumulative frequency of public TCR beta family members in the study cohort and in an independent roughly 370-donor cohort.

This clonotype was observed a few times. Its specific antigen is unknown. The sample holds no much larger clone one base away, and base qualities are not on file. The treatment or condition label, as the study defines it: in vitro stimulation with specific CMV peptide epitopes to enrich CMV-specific T cells. The CDR3 contains 14 residues, cysteine and phenylalanine counted. The read is trimmed to its CDR3 DNA, 42 bases read in frame from base 1. The germline ends are 14 bases apart after V is trimmed by 6 bases and J by 2 bases. This sample was sequenced with an Illumina HiSeq 1500. In TCRdb, the public reads were trimmed at Q25 with fastp and aligned with MiXCR, with productive beta chains retained. Rows merge per CDR3 protein into single entries with the most common DNA and genes. Across this sample there are roughly 90,000 distinct CDR3 sequences, with roughly 29% seen only once. The biggest ten clones account for about 72% of the sample.

The chain is made from TRBV12-3 or TRBV12-4 and TRBJ2-7; the D region possibly corresponds to TRBD1 (6 bases align). This TCR was sampled from a human donor in good health (CMV status not recorded). Some clones in this sample may be carry-over from other donors' samples. The source material was CD8+ T cells from cultured PBMCs, sampled from culture after CMV antigen stimulation. The DNA reads TGTGCCAGCAGCTCCGACAGGCGCACCTACGAGCAGTACTTC. It translates to CASSSDRRTYEQYF.